This TCR beta chain appears in the sequencing data of a study of CXCR3-negative and CXCR3-positive naive CD8 T cells. As regards this clonotype: The antigen is undetermined.

In preparing the TRB cDNA libraries, 5' RACE with UMI labels was used. After re-calling the 5' RACE reads, TCRdb lists one entry per CDR3 protein, DNA absent. Across 130,000 to 150,000 distinct CDR3 sequences, the top ten clones capture about 0.3% of the sample. The germline gives CDR1 SGHDN, CDR2 FVKESK. The CDR3 has 16 residues. Study conclusions and caveats: Higher TRB CDR3 hydrophobicity marked CXCR3-positive naive cells relative to CXCR3-negative naive cells.

Sequenced input: naive CXCR3+ CD8+ T cells from blood. Documented subset: CD45RO-CCR7+CD27+CD95- naive CD8+ T cells expressing CXCR3 (TNR3+). V usage is TRBV14 and J usage is TRBJ2-1. The sequence was collected from a human donor in good health. Some clones in this sample may be carry-over from other donors' samples. CDR3 sequence: CASSQDIRRTNNEQFF.